This T cell receptor beta chain was retrieved from a study of identical twins. Template switching created a universal primer site, and the cDNA included unique molecular identifiers. TCRdb independently ran MiXCR on the 5' RACE reads; one entry per CDR3 protein. The sample carries approximately 530,000 distinct CDR3 sequences, about a fifth recorded once. Regarding the study as a whole: Invariant MAIT and iNKT cells are populations that could partly confound zero-insertion analyses.

This clonotype was recorded a few times. Its antigen is unidentified. Germline V CDR1 and CDR2: SQVTM, ANQGSEA. Losses at the gene ends were 4 bases for V and 3 bases for J; bases not matched to a gene: 17. This CDR3 is 20 amino acids long. The data also belong to a second study, concerning yellow fever vaccine responses in identical twins.

The material sequenced was CD4+ T cells sorted from blood. The chain recombines TRBV29-1 with TRBJ2-1; 14 nucleotides align to TRBD2. The source of this sequence is a woman younger than 35 in good health. DNA for the CDR3: TGCAGCGTTGCCCGCTTGACTGTCGGGACTAGCGGGAGAGTCTACAATGAGCAGTTCTTC. Translation: CSVARLTVGTSGRVYNEQFF.